Following are 28 T cell receptor beta chains from one sample sequenced in a study of graft-versus-host responses after intestinal transplantation. TCRdb's table, derived via immunoSEQ multiplex PCR, lists solely in-frame clones and lacks some. The top ten hold roughly 0.5% of the sample, which has roughly 120,000 clones, around 93% seen once. Their recognized antigens are unknown. The sequencing here drew on unstimulated CD8+ T cells sorted from spleen or lymph node cells, taken before intestinal transplant. These receptors all come from a human donor who received an intestinal transplant.

J is TRBJ1-1 and V is TRBV12-5, with 7 bases that match TRBD1. The CDR3 has 14 residues. V trimming: 6 bases; J trimming: 0 bases; junction bases outside the gene matches: 4. The germline CDR1 and CDR2 sequences are LGHNT and FRNRAP. The CDR3 DNA reads as TGTGCTAGTGGATCGACAGGGATGAACACTGAAGCTTTCTTT. Amino acids: CASGSTGMNTEAFF.

V gene TRBV11-1 combines with J gene TRBJ2-1; tentative D call: TRBD1 (6 bases). CDR3 length equals 17 residues. V was cut by 5 bases and J by 5 bases, with 22 bases left in between. The germline V gene has CDR1 SGHAT and CDR2 FQDESV (reference sequence). Written as DNA, the CDR3 is TGTGCCAGCAGCCCACTAGAAGATGGGGGCCTGGACAATGAGCAGTTCTTC. Amino acids: CASSPLEDGGLDNEQFF.

The CDR3 spells CSVEDFGVARELSHNEQFF. The CDR3 DNA sequence: TGCAGCGTTGAAGATTTTGGGGTTGCGCGGGAACTCTCTCACAATGAGCAGTTCTTC. The chain combines TRBV29-1 with TRBJ2-1; the D gene is possibly TRBD2 (6 bases). The CDR3 covers 19 residues. The germline V gene has CDR1 SQVTM and CDR2 ANQGSEA. Deletions cut 0 bases from V and 5 bases from J, with 26 bases between.

The genes are TRBV29-1 and TRBJ2-2; tentative D call: TRBD2 (6 bases). The CDR3 covers 12 residues. Germline values: CDR1 SQVTM, CDR2 ANQGSEA. V was trimmed by 8 bases and J by 3 bases, leaving 10 bases between them. The CDR3 spells CSYWGDTGELFF. DNA of the CDR3: TGCAGCTACTGGGGGGACACCGGGGAGCTGTTTTTT.

The count of this clone is one. V usage is TRBV4-1 and J usage is TRBJ2-7; D is tentatively TRBD1 or TRBD2 (5 bases each). Germline V gene data show CDR1 as MGHRA and CDR2 as YSYEKL. CDR3 length: 13 residues. V shed 3 bases and J shed 3 bases, with 9 bases lying between them. CDR3 amino acids: CASSQGTLYEQYF. The DNA of the CDR3 is TGCGCCAGCAGCCAGGGGACCCTCTACGAGCAGTACTTC.

The chain recombines TRBV7-3 with TRBJ1-1; the D gene is possibly TRBD1 (5 bases). With 8 bases removed from V and 0 bases from J, the gap between germline ends came to 16 bases. Germline V gene data show CDR1 as SGHTA and CDR2 as FQGTGA. This CDR3 spans 15 amino acids. This chain's CDR3 is CASPTYWGLNTEAFF. Here the CDR3 DNA reads TGTGCCAGCCCCACTTATTGGGGCCTGAACACTGAAGCTTTCTTT.

The V and J genes are TRBV9 and TRBJ1-1, with 7 bases that match TRBD1. There are 16 residues in the CDR3. Germline V lookup: CDR1 SGDLS, CDR2 YYNGEE. Losses at the gene ends were 4 bases for V and 6 bases for J; bases not matched to a gene: 15. This CDR3 is CASSLPRGGGLPEAFF. The CDR3 DNA follows: TGTGCCAGCAGCCTACCCCGGGGAGGGGGCTTACCTGAAGCTTTCTTT.

The V call is TRBV7-3, the J call TRBJ2-1; 11 bases match TRBD1. The trim removed 5 bases at V and 6 bases at J, leaving 6 bases unmatched. CDR3 length equals 15 residues. Looked up from germline, CDR1 is SGHTA and CDR2 is FQGTGA. CDR3 amino acids: CASSRSGTGGNEQFF. CDR3 nucleotides: TGTGCCAGCAGCCGCTCCGGGACAGGGGGCAATGAGCAGTTCTTC.

The rearrangement joins TRBV13 to TRBJ1-5, with 9 positions matching TRBD1. The junction had 7 bases not matched to a gene; V was cut back by 5 bases and J by 5 bases. The length of the CDR3 is 15 residues. From germline, CDR1 is PRHDT and CDR2 FYEKMQ (reference sequence). CDR3 DNA sequence: TGTGCCAGCAGCCTCCGGGACAGGGCCGATCAGCCCCAGCATTTT. This sequence encodes CASSLRDRADQPQHF. Full variable domain (missing parts from reference TRBV13 and TRBJ1-5): AAGVIQSPRHLIKEKRETATLKCYPIPRHDTVYWYQQGPGQDPQFLISFYEKMQSDKGSIPDRFSAQQFSDYHSELNMSSLELGDSALYFCASSLRDRADQPQHFGDGTRLSIL.

The chain combines TRBV19 with TRBJ1-1; maybe TRBD1 (6 bases). CDR3 length: 14 residues. V shed 1 base and J shed 5 bases, with 11 bases lying between them. Germline assignment: CDR1 LNHDA and CDR2 SQIVND (reference sequence). The CDR3 loop is CASSIGGQVTEAFF. CDR3 sequence (DNA): TGTGCCAGTAGTATAGGGGGGCAGGTTACTGAAGCTTTCTTT.

V is TRBV11-1 and J is TRBJ2-2; D remains unclear. Trimming removed 5 bases from V and 7 bases from J, with 11 bases in between. This CDR3 spans 13 amino acids. The germline gives CDR1 SGHAT, CDR2 FQDESV (reference sequence). Written as DNA, the CDR3 is TGTGCCAGCAGCCCGGGCCTCGGCGGGGAGCTGTTTTTT. Its translation: CASSPGLGGELFF.

The genes are TRBV11-2 and TRBJ2-5, with 9 bases matching TRBD1. The CDR3 sequence is 15 residues long. The ends lost 3 bases at V and 2 bases at J; junction bases unmatched: 4. Looked up from germline, CDR1 is SGHAT and CDR2 is FQNNGV. The CDR3 protein is CASSFRDRVQETQYF. The DNA for the CDR3 is TGTGCCAGCAGCTTCCGGGACAGGGTTCAAGAGACCCAGTACTTC.

Here the CDR3 DNA reads TGTGCCAGTAGAACCGGGACAATGGGGAGCAATCAGCCCCAGCATTTT. Its translation is CASRTGTMGSNQPQHF. The chain has TRBV19 and TRBJ1-5, with a tentative D call TRBD1 (6 bases). V was cut by 6 bases and J by 1 base, with 16 bases left in between. Per the germline V gene, CDR1 is LNHDA and CDR2 is SQIVND (reference sequence). The CDR3 consists of 16 residues.

The J gene is TRBJ2-1, the V gene TRBV7-3; 13 bases agree with TRBD2. Germline V gene data show CDR1 as SGHTA and CDR2 as FQGTGA. This CDR3 contains 15 residues. Trimming cost V 5 bases and J 4 bases; bases outside gene matches: 2. The DNA for the CDR3 is TGTGCCAGCAGCCCACTAGCGGGAGGGTACAATGAGCAGTTCTTC. Residues: CASSPLAGGYNEQFF.

This chain uses TRBV19 with TRBJ1-1; 8 bases map to TRBD1. The trim removed 7 bases at V and 5 bases at J, leaving 12 bases unmatched. The CDR3 extends over 15 amino acids. The germline CDR1 and CDR2 sequences are LNHDA and SQIVND (reference sequence). The chain's CDR3 is CASTHNRGAGTEAFF. The CDR3 nucleotides are TGTGCCAGTACCCATAACAGGGGGGCTGGTACTGAAGCTTTCTTT.

The rearrangement joins TRBV27 to TRBJ2-5, with D perhaps matching TRBD1 or TRBD2 (7 bases each). The V gene lost 0 bases and the J gene lost 2 bases, with 19 bases spanning the gap. This CDR3 is built from 18 residues. Germline loops: CDR1 MNHEY, CDR2 SMNVEV (reference sequence). The chain's CDR3 is CASSLSIQGLADQETQYF. In DNA form, the CDR3 reads TGTGCCAGCAGTTTATCGATACAGGGGCTAGCGGATCAAGAGACCCAGTACTTC.

The V and J genes are TRBV6-5 and TRBJ2-2; D unclear. The CDR3 runs to 11 residues. Germline V gene lookup returns CDR1 MNHEY and CDR2 SVGAGI. V was trimmed by 5 bases and J by 7 bases, leaving 5 bases between them. The CDR3 bases are TGTGCCAGCAGTGCTTACGGGGAGCTGTTTTTT. Translation: CASSAYGELFF.

The chain recombines TRBV11-3 with TRBJ2-7; TRBD2 matches at 8 bases. The J segment lost 3 bases and the V segment lost 1 base, leaving 5 bases of the junction unmatched. The CDR3 loop spans 15 amino acids. Germline CDR1 is SGHNT and CDR2 is YENEEA. CDR3 in DNA: TGTGCCAGCAGCTTAGGTTCGCGGGAGGACTACGAGCAGTACTTC. Translated: CASSLGSREDYEQYF.

V and J are TRBV29-1 and TRBJ1-5; 10 positions match TRBD1. The V gene end was trimmed by 4 bases and the J gene end by 5 bases; junction bases not matched to a gene: 2. This CDR3 comprises 13 residues. In germline, CDR1 is SQVTM, CDR2 ANQGSEA. CDR3 bases: TGCAGCGTTGGGGACAGGGGAGATCAGCCCCAGCATTTT. Its protein product is CSVGDRGDQPQHF. The whole variable domain, filled in from reference TRBV29-1 and TRBJ1-5, reads SAVISQKPSRDICQRGTSLTIQCQVDSQVTMMFWYRQQPGQSLTLIATANQGSEATYESGFVIDKFPISRPNLTFSTLTVSNMSPEDSSIYLCSVGDRGDQPQHFGDGTRLSIL.

The V gene is TRBV7-8, the J gene TRBJ2-1, with D unclear. V was cut by 10 bases and J by 15 bases, with 25 bases left in between. The CDR3 covers 13 residues. In germline, CDR1 is SGHVS, CDR2 FQNEAQ. CDR3 nucleotide sequence: TGTGCCACCGTGACTGAGCAGGATCGAACCAGGTTCTTC. Translation: CATVTEQDRTRFF.

The J gene is TRBJ1-2, the V gene TRBV2; possibly TRBD1 for D (6 bases). The CDR3 covers 12 residues. The germline gives CDR1 SNHLY, CDR2 FYNNEI. Trimming took off 4 bases at V and 3 bases at J, with 6 bases between the two ends. This chain's CDR3 is CASSGQDYGYTF. DNA of the CDR3: TGTGCCAGCAGTGGACAGGACTATGGCTACACCTTC.

The chain joins TRBV28 to TRBJ1-5; D remains unclear. Germline CDR1 and CDR2: MDHEN and SYDVKM. CDR3 length: 14 residues. The V end was cut by 5 bases, the J end by 5 bases, with 13 bases between. This CDR3 is CASSIEGGYQPQHF. Written as DNA, the CDR3 is TGTGCCAGCAGTATCGAGGGCGGGTATCAGCCCCAGCATTTT.

This clone came up once. This sequence joins TRBV30 and TRBJ1-2; the D is unclear. The CDR3 totals 8 residues. V was clipped by 1 base and J by 9 bases, with 0 bases between them. CDR1 is GTSNPN, CDR2 SVGIG, per germline (reference sequence). The CDR3 DNA reads TGTGCCTGGAGTGGCTACACCTTC. Protein: CAWSGYTF.

This clone was seen a few times. The chain carries TRBV9 and TRBJ1-2, with TRBD1 matching over 10 bases. In germline, CDR1 is SGDLS, CDR2 YYNGEE. This CDR3 contains 15 residues. Trimming took 3 bases from V and 5 from J; bases not matched to a gene: 7. The chain's CDR3 is CASSASRDRGYGYTF. The CDR3 bases are TGTGCCAGCAGCGCGAGCCGGGACAGGGGTTATGGCTACACCTTC.

This clone was found once. The CDR3 DNA sequence: TGTGCCAGCAGTCGGGAGCGGGCATCGGGCAATGAGCAGTTCTTC. Its translation is CASSRERASGNEQFF. The chain is built from TRBV6-1 and TRBJ2-1, with a tentative D call TRBD2 (6 bases). V lost 5 bases and J 6 bases, leaving 17 bases between the germline ends. The CDR3 extends over 15 amino acids. Germline V gene data show CDR1 as MNHNS and CDR2 as SASEGT.

The chain employs TRBV6-6 and TRBJ2-7, with D perhaps matching TRBD2 (5 bases). This CDR3 region has 14 residues. Germline values: CDR1 MNHNY, CDR2 SVGAGI (reference sequence). V lost 0 bases and J 3 bases, leaving 9 bases between the germline ends. CDR3 coding DNA: TGTGCCAGCAGTTACTCGAGGGCAGGCTACGAGCAGTACTTC. It codes for CASSYSRAGYEQYF.

This rearrangement joins TRBV9 to TRBJ2-7; D remains ambiguous. V was pared by 4 bases and J by 6 bases, with 17 bases between. Germline loops: CDR1 SGDLS, CDR2 YYNGEE. CDR3 length: 14 amino acids. In nucleotides, the CDR3 is TGTGCCAGCAGCCCCTTCCCCCGAGCGCTCGAGCAGTACTTC. It codes for CASSPFPRALEQYF.

This chain connects TRBV4-2 to TRBJ2-7; 9 bases map to TRBD2. The CDR3 extends over 18 amino acids. From germline, CDR1 is LGHNA and CDR2 YNFKEQ. The J segment lost 3 bases and the V segment lost 0 bases, leaving 12 bases of the junction unmatched. The CDR3 nucleotides read TGTGCCAGCAGCCAAGATCACCTCTGGCGGGAGGGCCACTACGAGCAGTACTTC. Encoded protein: CASSQDHLWREGHYEQYF.